This passage covers 14 T cell receptor beta chains from one sample sequenced in a study of blood T cell repertoires in COVID-19 (TCRdb year 2020). The library was produced with the immunoSEQ multiplex PCR assay. In TCRdb, the immuneACCESS table is reduced to in-frame sequences with V and J assigned. These tables do not hold every clone; where another copy was compared, an unresolved V gene accounts for under half, and the others remain unexplained. Counted in this sample were about 23,000 clones; around 88% of them appeared once. The ten largest clones represent 20% to 30% of the sample. Sample: peripheral blood. All receptors derive from a human donor with active COVID-19. The donor label of this sample is uncertain.

The chain combines TRBV19 with TRBJ2-2, with 8 nucleotides matching TRBD2. The germline V gene encodes CDR1 LNHDA and CDR2 SQIVND (reference sequence). The CDR3 has 15 amino acids. J was trimmed by 6 bases and V by 8 bases; bases with no gene match: 11. CDR3 region: CASRIAGSVSGELFF. The CDR3 DNA is TGTGCCAGTCGGATAGCGGGAAGTGTATCCGGGGAGCTGTTTTTT.

This chain links TRBV21-1 with TRBJ1-3. TRBV21-1 is labeled a pseudogene. CDR3 length equals 17 residues. CDR3 DNA: TGTGCCAGCAGCTACCGGGGGGGCAGCCTCTCTGGAAACACCATATATTTT. Residues: CASSYRGGSLSGNTIYF.

V usage is TRBV23-1 and J usage is TRBJ2-1; 10 bases map to TRBD2. TRBV23-1 has ORF status, its function being uncertain. The CDR3 extends over 20 amino acids. Losses at the gene ends were 3 bases for V and 1 base for J; bases not matched to a gene: 15. This chain's CDR3 is CASSHLPPQAGGLSYNEQFF. Written as DNA, the CDR3 is TGCGCCAGCAGTCACCTCCCACCCCAAGCGGGGGGGCTATCCTACAATGAGCAGTTCTTC.

V is TRBV11-2 and J is TRBJ2-5; D unresolved. Germline assignment: CDR1 SGHAT and CDR2 FQNNGV. Trimming took 0 bases from V and 5 from J, leaving 10 bases between them. The CDR3 length is 14 residues. The DNA of the CDR3 is TGTGCCAGCAGCTTAGATAACTTTATGGAGACCCAGTACTTC. Translation: CASSLDNFMETQYF.

V is TRBV10-1 and J is TRBJ2-2, with 9 bases matching TRBD2. This CDR3 is built from 14 residues. From germline, CDR1 is WNHNN and CDR2 SYGVQD (reference sequence). V shed 5 bases, J shed 5 bases, and the junction held 3 bases outside the gene matches. Here the CDR3 DNA reads TGCGCCAGCAGTTCCAGCGGGGGGACCGGGGAGCTGTTTTTT. Its translation: CASSSSGGTGELFF.

This clone was counted a single time. CDR3 sequence reads: CASSLKRGNTDTQYF. The CDR3 nucleotides are TGCGCCAGCAGCTTGAAGCGGGGGAACACAGATACGCAGTATTTT. This chain uses TRBV5-1 with TRBJ2-3; 8 bases match TRBD2. The V gene end was trimmed by 1 base and the J gene end by 2 bases; junction bases not matched to a gene: 3. The CDR3 extends over 15 amino acids. Germline CDR1 reads SGHRS; CDR2 reads YFSETQ.

The chain joins TRBV6-6 to TRBJ2-1, with 8 bases identical to TRBD2. This CDR3 has 13 amino acids. J gave up 9 bases and V 5 bases, and 6 bases lay outside the gene matches. Germline V gene data show CDR1 as MNHNY and CDR2 as SVGAGI (reference sequence). The CDR3 nucleotides are TGTGCCAGCAGTGGAGGACTAGCTAGTGAGCAGTTCTTC. Translation gives CASSGGLASEQFF.

The chain uses TRBV11-2 and TRBJ2-1; 10 bases agree with TRBD2. This CDR3 spans 18 amino acids. The V segment lost 2 bases and the J segment 0 bases; nucleotides outside the gene matches: 7. Germline CDR1 reads SGHAT; CDR2 reads FQNNGV. CDR3 in DNA: TGTGCCAGCAGCTTAAACCTTGCTAGCGGGGGCTCCTACAATGAGCAGTTCTTC. Translating gives CASSLNLASGGSYNEQFF.

The V and J genes are TRBV5-4 and TRBJ2-7, with TRBD2 as a possible D gene (6 bases). The ends were cut back, 3 bases at V and 3 bases at J, with 10 bases in the middle. CDR3 size: 13 residues. Germline V gives CDR1 SGHNT, CDR2 YYREEE (reference sequence). Here the CDR3 reads CASSYGGGYEQYF. As DNA, the CDR3 is TGTGCCAGCAGCTACGGGGGTGGCTACGAGCAGTACTTC.

This clone was seen once. The chain's CDR3 is CASSLGGGGVKNIQYF. Written as DNA, the CDR3 is TGTGCCAGCAGCTTAGGAGGCGGGGGGGTAAAAAACATTCAGTACTTC. The rearrangement links TRBV7-8 to TRBJ2-4; 9 bases are a match to TRBD2. V lost 1 base to trimming and J lost 4 bases; unmatched junction nucleotides: 5. Germline values: CDR1 SGHVS, CDR2 FQNEAQ. The CDR3 extends over 16 amino acids.

In nucleotides, the CDR3 is TGTGCCAGCAGTTACTCACAGGGGGCGACTGGAAACACCATATATTTT. Translating it yields CASSYSQGATGNTIYF. The rearrangement uses TRBV6-6 and TRBJ1-3, with TRBD1 identical over 9 bases. V was clipped by 0 bases and J by 2 bases; unmatched bases: 2. The CDR3 runs 16 residues. Germline CDR1 reads MNHNY; CDR2 reads SVGAGI (reference sequence).

The chain uses TRBV28 and TRBJ2-3, with D unresolved. Germline CDR1 reads MDHEN; CDR2 reads SYDVKM. Trimming pared 6 bases from V and 1 base from J, leaving 11 bases between. CDR3 length: 14 amino acids. In DNA form, the CDR3 reads TGTGCCAGCAGGGAGCGCGCCCGCACAGATACGCAGTATTTT. It is translated as CASRERARTDTQYF.

The rearrangement links TRBV9 to TRBJ2-1, with TRBD2 matching over 7 bases. This CDR3 is 16 amino acids long. After removal of 0 bases from V and 3 bases from J, the junction contained 6 bases not matched to a gene. Looked up from germline, CDR1 is SGDLS and CDR2 is YYNGEE. This CDR3 reads CASSVDKRDGYNEQFF. Written as DNA, the CDR3 is TGTGCCAGCAGCGTAGATAAGCGGGACGGCTACAATGAGCAGTTCTTC.

This clone occurred a few times. The rearrangement uses TRBV4-1 and TRBJ2-3, with D perhaps TRBD1 (6 bases). Germline V gene data show CDR1 as MGHRA and CDR2 as YSYEKL. With 4 bases removed from V and 0 bases from J, the gap between germline ends came to 14 bases. The CDR3 totals 16 residues. The CDR3 DNA reads TGCGCCAGCAGCCGTAACAGGGCGCTAAGCACAGATACGCAGTATTTT. It translates to CASSRNRALSTDTQYF.